This T cell receptor beta chain was documented in a study of technical replicates of blood from a few donors. The CDR3 has 15 amino acids. After removal of 2 bases from V and 5 bases from J, the junction contained 5 bases not matched to a gene. CDR1 and CDR2 (germline): LGHNA, YNFKEQ. Here immunoSEQ multiplex PCR was the method, and the copy in TCRdb shows in-frame clones only, minus some. The profile shows about 56,000 clones, about 96% of them singletons. V usage is TRBV4-2 and J usage is TRBJ2-5, with 10 bases that match TRBD2. This TCR came from a human donor in good health. Some clones in this sample may be carry-over from other donors' samples. Sequenced input: PBMCs. The CDR3 is CASSQSGGARETQYF. The CDR3 DNA reads TGTGCCAGCAGCCAAAGCGGGGGGGCCCGGGAGACCCAGTACTTC.